This entry describes one TCR beta chain. The antigen is unknown. The PCR employed 60 Vbeta primers together with 13 Jbeta primers. Using immunoSEQ multiplex PCR, the repertoire was profiled, and TCRdb retains in-frame clones only, with some absent. The sample has 95,000 to 110,000 clones; around 76% are singletons. This record comes from a study of cytomegalovirus exposure and HLA in healthy donors. Findings of the study overall: Sequencing probably produced one cluster of sequence variants that were highly shared. Overall, about 160 TCR beta chains were annotated as cytomegalovirus-associated.

CDR1 is SNHLY and CDR2 is FYNNEI in the germline V gene. CDR3 length equals 15 residues. The V end was cut by 6 bases, the J end by 14 bases, with 23 bases between. Input material: PBMCs. J is TRBJ1-6 and V is TRBV2; perhaps TRBD1 as D (6 bases). The sequence derives from a man younger than 45 in good health and CMV-seropositive. The CDR3 DNA follows: TGTGCCAGCAGATCGGACAGTTTGGCCTCCAATGCCCTCCACTTT. It is translated as CASRSDSLASNALHF.